This TCR beta chain was sequenced for a study of human T cells and chemical hapten exposure. On the study more broadly: In the sensitization step, 2% DPC was placed on roughly 2 cm by roughly 2 cm of upper inner arm skin. Diphenylcyclopropenone, dosed weekly to the scalp, was given to patients throughout the roughly 25-week study. Broader study findings: PT1 expanded TCR counts and patch test score were linked, and their correlation was positive.

Between the trimmed V and J ends, which lost 5 bases and 5 bases, there was a span of 9 bases. Germline V gene data show CDR1 as LGHDT and CDR2 as YNNKEL (reference sequence). The CDR3 consists of 13 residues. The study's library attached unique molecular identifiers to single cDNA molecules. TCRdb ran MiXCR on the reads and lists one entry per CDR3 protein. The table has several thousand distinct CDR3 sequences, over 45% seen once; the top ten hold 3% to 3.5%. Sample treatment: therapeutic diphenylcyclopropenone sensitization with weekly scalp DPC. Unfractionated whole blood was the source from which total RNA was extracted. This clonotype appeared a few times. Its antigen is still unknown.

Specimen: whole blood, collected before DPC sensitization or 2, 6, or about 24 weeks after (not recorded which). This chain links TRBV3-1 with TRBJ2-2; D remains unclear. The receptor comes from an adult with alopecia areata. Some clones in this sample may be carry-over from other donors' samples. This table probably holds off-target reads from a library built for another chain. The CDR3 DNA reads as TGTGCCAGCAGCTTAAAGGGAACCGGGGAGCTGTTTTTT. Translated: CASSLKGTGELFF.